This T cell receptor (beta chain) emerged from a study of PD-1 blockade in classical Hodgkin lymphoma. Findings and limits, study-wide: Differences between repertoires have undefined causes, possibly disease activity or prior therapy. Newly diagnosed patients were said to have less baseline TCR diversity than healthy donors did.

The trim removed 7 bases at V and 3 bases at J, leaving 4 bases unmatched. Germline V gives CDR1 SGHTA, CDR2 FQGNSA. The CDR3 has 14 residues. This table comes from immunoSEQ multiplex PCR, and its TCRdb copy is limited to in-frame clones, with some not included. The sample lists 20,000 to 25,000 clones; roughly 94% were seen once. To note about this clone: The antigen remains unidentified.

The time point is: newly diagnosed, previously untreated cHL patient sample. The authors compared against newly diagnosed, untreated classical Hodgkin lymphoma PBMCs. The specimen sequenced was peripheral blood mononuclear cells (PBMCs). The chain combines TRBV7-2 with TRBJ2-3; 10 bases are a match to TRBD2. The sequence derives from a human donor with classical Hodgkin lymphoma. CDR3 amino acids: CASTGTSATDTQYF. Written as DNA, the CDR3 is TGTGCCAGCACCGGGACTAGCGCTACAGATACGCAGTATTTT.